The clone carrying this T cell receptor beta chain was counted between two and nine times. Its antigen is as yet unknown. TCRdb re-called the reads with MiXCR, one entry per CDR3 protein. The repertoire holds 110,000 to 150,000 distinct CDR3 sequences, about 31% seen once, with roughly half in the top ten. The sample belongs to a study of T cell repertoires in cytomegalovirus infection. Overall study context: Well-studied HLA-B-restricted epitopes and recently identified HLA-C-restricted epitopes of CMV were both used in the study. Public TCR beta signatures indicated both CMV infection and matching HLA type.

Findings and limits, study-wide: In two of eight donors, the top clonotype was HLA-C-restricted CMV-specific. Identification of carriers of CMV plus the relevant HLA was performed using cumulative public TCR beta family frequency.

V lost 2 bases and J lost 4, with 21 bases in between. Germline V gene sequence: CDR1 MGHRA, CDR2 YSYEKL. There are 18 residues in the CDR3. The origin of this receptor is a human donor in good health (CMV status not recorded). Some clones in this sample may be carry-over from other donors' samples. The chain combines TRBV4-1 with TRBJ2-1; D is unresolved. Source: CD8+ T cells from cultured PBMCs, taken from culture after CMV antigen stimulation. As DNA, the CDR3 is TGCGCCAGCAGCCAATACACCGCGGACCATCCTCCTTACAATGAGCAGTTCTTC. The encoded protein is CASSQYTADHPPYNEQFF.